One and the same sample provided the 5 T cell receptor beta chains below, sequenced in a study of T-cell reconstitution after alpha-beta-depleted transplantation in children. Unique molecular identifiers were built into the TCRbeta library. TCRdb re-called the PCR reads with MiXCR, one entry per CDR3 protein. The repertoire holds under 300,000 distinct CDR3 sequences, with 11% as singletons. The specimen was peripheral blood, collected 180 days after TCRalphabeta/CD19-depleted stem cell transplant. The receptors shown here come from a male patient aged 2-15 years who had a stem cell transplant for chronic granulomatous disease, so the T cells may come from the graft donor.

The CDR3 region is CATSIGSGSYNEQFF. In DNA form, the CDR3 reads TGTGCCACCAGCATCGGGAGCGGCTCCTACAATGAGCAGTTCTTC. V and J are TRBV15 and TRBJ2-1; maybe TRBD2 (6 bases). Germline V gives CDR1 LNHNV, CDR2 YYDKDF (reference sequence). This CDR3 contains 15 residues. With 4 bases removed from V and 0 bases from J, the gap between germline ends came to 10 bases.

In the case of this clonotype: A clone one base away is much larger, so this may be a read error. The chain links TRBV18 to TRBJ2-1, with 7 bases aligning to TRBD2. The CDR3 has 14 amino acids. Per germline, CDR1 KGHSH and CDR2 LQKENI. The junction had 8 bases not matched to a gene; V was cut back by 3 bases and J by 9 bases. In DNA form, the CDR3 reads TGTGCCAGCTCACCGGGACTACCCTTCGGTGAGCAGTTCTTC. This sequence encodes CASSPGLPFGEQFF.

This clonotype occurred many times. The CDR3 DNA reads TGTGCCAGCAGCCCTGAGCGCGCTTTAAGAACAGATACGCAGTATTTT. It yields the protein CASSPERALRTDTQYF. The chain joins TRBV7-8 to TRBJ2-3; D gene uncertain. V gave up 5 bases and J gave up 3 bases, with 18 bases separating them. CDR3 length: 16 amino acids. The germline CDR1 and CDR2 sequences are SGHVS and FQNEAQ.

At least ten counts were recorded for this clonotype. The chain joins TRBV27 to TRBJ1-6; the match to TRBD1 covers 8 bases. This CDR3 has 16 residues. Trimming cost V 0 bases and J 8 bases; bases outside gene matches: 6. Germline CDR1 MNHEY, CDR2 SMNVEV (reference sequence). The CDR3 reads CASSLSAQGAYSPLHF. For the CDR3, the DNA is TGTGCCAGCAGTTTATCGGCGCAGGGGGCTTATTCACCCCTCCACTTT.

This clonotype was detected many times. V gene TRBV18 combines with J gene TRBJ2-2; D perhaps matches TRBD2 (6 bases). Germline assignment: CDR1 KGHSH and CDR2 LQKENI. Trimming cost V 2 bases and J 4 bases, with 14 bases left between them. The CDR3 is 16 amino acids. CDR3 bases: TGTGCCAGCTCACCAGAGGCGGGATTGTTCACCGGGGAGCTGTTTTTT. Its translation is CASSPEAGLFTGELFF.